Each of the 23 T cell receptor beta chains below was sequenced from the same sample in a study of regulatory T cells in long-lasting Graves disease. Library construction for TCR beta used iRepertoire HTBI primers and Arm-PCR of CDR3 regions. A single record per CDR3 protein comes from TCRdb applying MiXCR to the multiplex PCR reads. The sample shows about 240,000 distinct CDR3 sequences, over 20% of them seen only once. The time point here: newly diagnosed GD, antithyroid drugs for less than 3 months. PBMC RNA was the source of the TCR library. The material was peripheral blood mononuclear cells (PBMCs), obtained at new diagnosis, from a patient treated with antithyroid drugs. All receptors derive from a female donor with Graves disease.

This clonotype has just a few counts. The V gene is TRBV30, the J gene TRBJ1-4, with unresolved D. Looked up from germline, CDR1 is GTSNPN and CDR2 is SVGIG (reference sequence). Trimming removed 0 bases from V and 5 bases from J, with 7 bases in between. The CDR3 has 13 residues. CDR3 region: CAWSVLINEKLFF. The CDR3 DNA reads as TGTGCCTGGAGTGTACTGATCAATGAAAAACTGTTTTTT.

This clonotype was recorded many times. V is TRBV20-1 and J is TRBJ2-7, with 7 bases fitting TRBD2. The germline V gene has CDR1 DFQATT and CDR2 SNEGSKA (reference sequence). With 6 bases clipped from V and 6 bases from J, the junction kept 14 bases outside the gene matches. This CDR3 has 14 amino acids. For the CDR3, the DNA is TGCAGTGCAGAACTAGGGTCGGGAGGAAGCGAGCAGTACTTC. As protein: CSAELGSGGSEQYF.

A note on this clonotype: A read error may produce the germline difference seen at one junction end. The chain combines TRBV28 with TRBJ2-5, with a tentative D call TRBD2 (6 bases). This CDR3 spans 15 amino acids. CDR1 and CDR2 (germline): MDHEN, SYDVKM. CDR3 region: CATSDSQGGRETQYF. CDR3 sequence (DNA): TGTGCCACCAGTGATTCTCAGGGTGGGAGGGAGACCCAGTACTTC.

This clonotype was seen many times. The chain joins TRBV27 to TRBJ1-2, with D perhaps TRBD1 (6 bases). The germline CDR1 and CDR2 sequences are MNHEY and SMNVEV (reference sequence). V was shortened by 1 base and J by 3 bases, with 9 bases between the two germline ends. The CDR3 extends over 14 amino acids. The CDR3 loop reads CASSLLSGDYGYTF. CDR3 DNA sequence: TGTGCCAGCAGTTTATTGTCAGGGGACTATGGCTACACCTTC.

The rearrangement uses TRBV19 and TRBJ2-1, with a tentative D call TRBD2 (5 bases). CDR3 size: 13 residues. The ends were cut back, 3 bases at V and 7 bases at J, with 10 bases in the middle. Germline V lookup: CDR1 LNHDA, CDR2 SQIVND (reference sequence). Here the CDR3 reads CASSIGRKNEQFF. The CDR3 DNA sequence: TGTGCCAGTAGTATTGGGAGAAAGAATGAGCAGTTCTTC. The entire variable domain, with the rest obtained from reference TRBV19 and TRBJ2-1, is as follows: DGGITQSPKYLFRKEGQNVTLSCEQNLNHDAMYWYRQDPGQGLRLIYYSQIVNDFQKGDIAEGYSVSREKKESFPLTVTSAQKNPTAFYLCASSIGRKNEQFFGPGTRLTVL.

The V call is TRBV25-1, the J call TRBJ1-2, with D tentatively TRBD1 (5 bases). The V end lost 5 bases, the J end lost 4 bases, and 14 bases lay between the germline ends. Germline loops: CDR1 MGHDK, CDR2 SYGVNS. The CDR3 has 14 amino acids. CDR3 sequence (DNA): TGTGCCAGCAGTTCACCCCGGGACGCCTATGGCTACACCTTC. Protein product: CASSSPRDAYGYTF.

In this sample, this clonotype turned up many times. The chain links TRBV7-3 to TRBJ2-5, with D uncertain. The CDR3 covers 13 residues. V dropped 5 bases and J dropped 2 bases, with 9 bases sitting between them. Germline loops: CDR1 SGHTA, CDR2 FQGTGA. CDR3 amino acids: CASSQTTQETQYF. CDR3 DNA: TGTGCCAGCAGCCAAACAACTCAAGAGACCCAGTACTTC.

On this clonotype itself: Just one base apart from a much larger clone, this may be a read error. The gene calls are TRBV5-5 and TRBJ2-1, with 7 bases aligning to TRBD2. The trim removed 1 base at V and 8 bases at J, leaving 6 bases unmatched. The CDR3 has 14 residues. In germline, CDR1 is SGHKS, CDR2 YYEKEE (reference sequence). The CDR3 nucleotides read TGTGCCAGCAGCTTGAGCGGGAACGGCGATGAGCAGTTCTTC. Its translation: CASSLSGNGDEQFF.

This sequence joins TRBV5-5 and TRBJ2-7, with 7 positions matching TRBD2. V lost 1 base to trimming and J lost 0 bases; unmatched junction nucleotides: 4. Germline CDR1 is SGHKS and CDR2 is YYEKEE (reference sequence). The CDR3 runs to 15 residues. The CDR3, as DNA: TGTGCCAGCAGCTTGACTAGCGATACCTCCTACGAGCAGTACTTC. Amino acid sequence: CASSLTSDTSYEQYF. The full variable domain, rest sourced from reference TRBV5-5 and TRBJ2-7, is DAGVTQSPTHLIKTRGQQVTLRCSPISGHKSVSWYQQVLGQGPQFIFQYYEKEERGRGNFPDRFSARQFPNYSSELNVNALLLGDSALYLCASSLTSDTSYEQYFGPGTRLTVT.

Only a few counts were recorded for this clonotype. The chain links TRBV7-8 to TRBJ2-6; no firm D call. The V end lost 3 bases, the J end lost 0 bases, and 6 bases lay between the germline ends. The CDR3 length is 15 residues. Germline CDR1 reads SGHVS; CDR2 reads FQNEAQ. The chain's CDR3 is CASSFPASGANVLTF. As DNA, the CDR3 is TGTGCCAGCAGCTTTCCGGCCTCTGGGGCCAACGTCCTGACTTTC.

This clonotype has ten or more counts. The V call is TRBV7-8, the J call TRBJ1-1, with no clear D. The CDR3 totals 13 residues. Germline assignment: CDR1 SGHVS and CDR2 FQNEAQ. Trimming took 3 bases from V and 0 from J, leaving 5 bases between them. CDR3 DNA: TGTGCCAGCAGCTTTATGCTGAACACTGAAGCTTTCTTT. It yields the protein CASSFMLNTEAFF. Filled out from reference TRBV7-8 and TRBJ1-1, the complete variable domain reads GAGVSQSPRYKVAKRGQDVALRCDPISGHVSLFWYQQALGQGPEFLTYFQNEAQLDKSGLPSDRFFAERPEGSVSTLKIQRTQQEDSAVYLCASSFMLNTEAFFGQGTRLTVV.

J is TRBJ1-1 and V is TRBV9; tentatively, D is TRBD1 (6 bases). This CDR3 has 12 residues. The ends were cut back, 3 bases at V and 13 bases at J, with 16 bases in the middle. Germline V gene sequence: CDR1 SGDLS, CDR2 YYNGEE. The CDR3 sequence is CASSGYRARVFF. CDR3 coding DNA: TGTGCCAGCAGCGGATACAGGGCCCGGGTTTTCTTT.

This clonotype was counted at least ten times. CDR3 sequence (DNA): TGCGCCAGCAGCCAAGAGCTTCCCCGGTACGAGCAGTACTTC. Translated: CASSQELPRYEQYF. The V gene is TRBV4-1, the J gene TRBJ2-7; no reliable D call. The CDR3 has 14 residues. V was cut by 0 bases and J by 4 bases, with 10 bases left in between. Per the germline V gene, CDR1 is MGHRA and CDR2 is YSYEKL.

The chain joins TRBV2 to TRBJ2-3; 11 bases map to TRBD2. V shed 8 bases and J 0 bases; nucleotides not matched to a gene: 4. Per the germline V gene, CDR1 is SNHLY and CDR2 is FYNNEI. The CDR3 has 15 amino acids. The CDR3 DNA reads TGTGCCAGCGGGAGACTAGCGGGAAGCACAGATACGCAGTATTTT. Its translation: CASGRLAGSTDTQYF.

This clonotype was counted many times. The V call is TRBV12-3 or TRBV12-4, the J call TRBJ2-7, with D perhaps matching TRBD2 (6 bases). The CDR3 runs 16 residues. V was clipped by 5 bases and J by 3 bases, with 20 bases between them. In DNA, the CDR3 is TGTGCCAGCAGTCTGGTGGGGGGAATCGCGGGCTACGAGCAGTACTTC. Residues: CASSLVGGIAGYEQYF.

This clonotype was seen at least ten times. The rearrangement links TRBV6-2 or TRBV6-3 to TRBJ2-5, with 8 bases fitting TRBD2. Germline V gene data show CDR1 as MNHEY and CDR2 as SVGEGT. V lost 2 bases and J lost 0; bases outside the gene matches: 8. The CDR3 has 17 amino acids. Here the CDR3 reads CASSYPGGARYQETQYF. As DNA, the CDR3 is TGTGCCAGCAGTTACCCGGGGGGGGCACGATACCAAGAGACCCAGTACTTC.

This clonotype was observed a few times. The V and J genes are TRBV4-3 and TRBJ1-1, with unresolved D. The CDR3 spans 15 residues. Trimming took 0 bases from V and 0 from J, leaving 8 bases between them. The germline V gene encodes CDR1 LGHNA and CDR2 YSLEER. CDR3: CASSQELGMNTEAFF. CDR3 sequence (DNA): TGCGCCAGCAGCCAAGAACTGGGGATGAACACTGAAGCTTTCTTT.

This clonotype was recorded at least ten times. The chain employs TRBV27 and TRBJ2-5, with 9 bases identical to TRBD2. Germline V gives CDR1 MNHEY, CDR2 SMNVEV (reference sequence). The CDR3 loop spans 14 amino acids. The junction had 4 bases not matched to a gene; V was cut back by 6 bases and J by 2 bases. Here the CDR3 DNA reads TGTGCCAGCAGGCGGGAGGGTTGGCAAGAGACCCAGTACTTC. It specifies CASRREGWQETQYF.

This clonotype was detected only a few times. V and J are TRBV18 and TRBJ1-2; D ambiguous. Germline CDR1 and CDR2: KGHSH and LQKENI. Trimming left V 1 base short and J 6 bases short, with 9 bases between. The CDR3 is made up of 13 amino acids. DNA for the CDR3: TGTGCCAGCTCACCACGTTGGGAGGATGGCTACACCTTC. Residues: CASSPRWEDGYTF.

Regarding this clonotype: The likely explanation is a read error, given a far larger clone one base away. No conserved phenylalanine or tryptophan is present at the end of the CDR3, so a read error is the likely explanation. This chain joins TRBV6-1 and TRBJ2-3; D uncertain. The CDR3 sequence is 14 residues long. The V gene lost 8 bases and the J gene lost 0 bases, with 12 bases spanning the gap. Germline-derived CDR1 and CDR2 are MNHNS and SASEGT. The CDR3 region has the DNA TGTGCCAGCGGCGAGAACCCGAGCACAGATACGCAGTATATT. This sequence encodes CASGENPSTDTQYI.

V gene TRBV5-1 combines with J gene TRBJ2-1; TRBD2 might be the D (6 bases). Germline loops: CDR1 SGHRS, CDR2 YFSETQ. The CDR3 is 17 amino acids. V lost 2 bases and J lost 3, with 18 bases in between. The CDR3 DNA sequence: TGCGCCAGCAGCTTCCCTACTCTATCGGGGGTCTACAATGAGCAGTTCTTC. Its protein product is CASSFPTLSGVYNEQFF.

As regards this clonotype: Mismatch with germline at one junction end may stem from a read error. The V and J genes are TRBV5-1 and TRBJ2-4, with a tentative D call TRBD2 (6 bases). Germline assignment: CDR1 SGHRS and CDR2 YFSETQ. This CDR3 contains 16 residues. The CDR3 sequence: CASSLGRNRRADIQYF. DNA for the CDR3: TGTGCCAGCAGCTTAGGGAGGAATCGCCGGGCCGACATTCAGTACTTC.

The V call is TRBV5-6, the J call TRBJ1-2; 7 nucleotides line up with TRBD1. Trimming cost V 4 bases and J 4 bases; bases outside gene matches: 7. Per germline, CDR1 SGHDT and CDR2 YYEEEE. The CDR3 totals 14 residues. CDR3 in DNA: TGTGCCAGCAGCAATACAGGGGTCGGCTATGGCTACACCTTC. Translating gives CASSNTGVGYGYTF. The whole variable domain, filled in from reference TRBV5-6 and TRBJ1-2, reads DAGVTQSPTHLIKTRGQQVTLRCSPKSGHDTVSWYQQALGQGPQFIFQYYEEEERQRGNFPDRFSGHQFPNYSSELNVNALLLGDSALYLCASSNTGVGYGYTFGSGTRLTVV.